This TCR beta chain was recorded in a study of Graves' ophthalmopathy and Graves' hyperthyroidism. Stable hyperthyroid donors showed no ophthalmopathy during 18 months follow-up. The hyperthyroidism patients had a new diagnosis of under 2 months' duration and were aged 18 to 65. Clinical symptoms, serum thyroxine, TRAb, thyroid ultrasound and orbital computed tomography were relied on for diagnosis. The PBMCs originated from roughly 11 ml of fresh peripheral blood. TCR beta CDR3 regions were amplified from RNA transcripts. After a first-round RT-PCR with HTBI primers, a second-round multiplex PCR was run. One entry per CDR3 protein results from TCRdb running MiXCR on the multiplex PCR reads. The data contain roughly 610,000 distinct CDR3 sequences, over 20% of them singletons. The table lists this clonotype with many counts. This CDR3 is 13 amino acids long. The V end lost 0 bases, the J end lost 9 bases, and 6 bases lay between the germline ends. Germline V CDR1 and CDR2: SGHAT, FQNNGV.

This chain uses TRBV11-2 with TRBJ1-6, with no clear D. The TCR originated in a woman between 18 and 29 years old with stable Graves' hyperthyroidism. Some clones in this sample may be carry-over from other donors' samples. The sample was peripheral blood. CDR3 nucleotides: TGTGCCAGCAGCTTAGAGCGGTTTTCACCCCTCCACTTT. It specifies CASSLERFSPLHF.